A selection of T cell receptor beta chains follows, all from one sample in a study of breast tumors, draining lymph nodes, adjacent tissues. TCRdb re-analysed the multiplex PCR reads in MiXCR, keeping a single row per CDR3 protein. The sample lists 250,000 or so distinct CDR3 sequences; 30% to 35% were seen once. The sequenced material came from axillary lymph node tissue. These TCRs come from a female donor with breast cancer. Some clones in this sample may be carry-over from other donors' samples. Each CDR3 is given without its conserved first and last residue.

v_call	j_call	cdr3_aa
TRBV20-1	TRBJ2-2	SARLWLAGGTGELF
TRBV6-5	TRBJ2-7	ASSYDSWAYEQY
TRBV2	TRBJ1-2	ASSEAAGQQNGYT
TRBV2	TRBJ1-1	ASKSLWISNTEAF
TRBV5-8	TRBJ2-7	ASMGDTSYEQY
TRBV19	TRBJ1-4	ASSKGQTATNEKLF
TRBV5-5	TRBJ1-4	ASSLAGADEKLF
TRBV30	TRBJ1-4	AWSLQGGEKLF
TRBV20-1	TRBJ2-1	SARDLAGSLWEQF
TRBV3-1	TRBJ2-1	ASSHEGLAGAGGEQF
TRBV20-1	TRBJ1-4	SASLRTGLHGNEKLF
TRBV10-3	TRBJ2-3	AISEGGEGTDTQY
TRBV28	TRBJ2-7	ASSFNGAAEQY
TRBV7-9	TRBJ1-5	ASSQARVSNSNQPQH
TRBV30	TRBJ2-3	AWLRLAGTDTQY
TRBV7-9	TRBJ2-7	ASSPGGGRSSYEQY
TRBV2	TRBJ1-2	AATGNFGYT
TRBV25-1	TRBJ2-1	ASSDGAKNEQF
TRBV5-6	TRBJ1-2	ASSHRTGLFGYT
TRBV19	TRBJ1-2	ASTPGGDNNGYT
TRBV7-6	TRBJ2-1	ASSHRVREGDWNEQF
TRBV2	TRBJ1-5	ASSEASASYQPQH
TRBV4-3	TRBJ2-1	ASSRRHPALGGTYNEQF
TRBV4-1	TRBJ2-4	ASSQAAGYIQY
TRBV7-2	TRBJ1-6	ASSLGDRGTNSPLH
TRBV10-3	TRBJ1-4	AISSSGQGGEKLF
TRBV6-5	TRBJ1-5	ASRTGTGQPQH
TRBV18	TRBJ1-2	ASSPSGGWNYGYT
TRBV6-5	TRBJ2-1	ASSLPTGQGIAEQF
TRBV12-3/TRBV12-4	TRBJ2-7	ASSLTGSTYEQY
TRBV9	TRBJ2-7	ASGVSAGSNYEPY
TRBV11-3	TRBJ2-7	ASSTPGLVCCEQY
TRBV2	TRBJ1-5	ASSLTFPGSSVSGQPQH
TRBV5-1	TRBJ2-5	ASSVDDSGGGQETQC
TRBV6-1	TRBJ2-3	ASSVQGQDTQY
TRBV5-4	TRBJ2-1	ASSLKGSSSYNEQF
TRBV10-3	TRBJ2-1	AISAGLAGKKGEQF
TRBV11-3	TRBJ2-6	ASSRGQHRRSSGANVLT
TRBV5-4	TRBJ2-2	ASSLAGDIGGELF
TRBV14	TRBJ1-1	ASSQRGNTEAF
TRBV5-8	TRBJ1-3	ASSFHSRSGNTIY
TRBV2	TRBJ1-2	ASQDTARGYT
TRBV7-3	TRBJ2-1	ASSAGVGSYNEQF
TRBV6-5	TRBJ2-1	ASSYPDGLASYNEQF
TRBV5-4	TRBJ2-7	ASSLEGGLNYEQY
TRBV6-2/TRBV6-3	TRBJ2-5	ASSITGRGETQY
TRBV5-1	TRBJ2-1	ASRPGTSGSNEQF
TRBV24-1	TRBJ1-2	ATSAGAASNYGYT
TRBV19	TRBJ1-1	ASSARQDTGAF
TRBV18	TRBJ1-4	ASSPPGDHREKLF
TRBV9	TRBJ1-4	ASSVDRGEKLF
TRBV11-2	TRBJ2-1	ASSSRSGRAGYNEQF
TRBV6-1	TRBJ2-2	ASSDLSHKNTGELF
TRBV6-1	TRBJ2-5	ASSESGRGAQY
TRBV6-6	TRBJ1-3	ASSRTASGNTIY
TRBV3-1	TRBJ1-6	ASSQESRAGNSPLH
TRBV6-9	TRBJ2-7	ASTPPETRRNEQY
TRBV10-3	TRBJ2-1	ATGAGDFNEQF
TRBV7-6	TRBJ1-2	ASSAPGGRGYT
TRBV6-2/TRBV6-3	TRBJ2-5	ASSYSTGTQY